These 20 T cell receptor beta chains were sequenced from one sample in a study of CD4+ T cells in melanoma (dated 2022 in TCRdb). The method was the immunoSEQ multiplex PCR assay. As stored in TCRdb, this immuneACCESS dataset retains in-frame rearrangements with V and J assigned. A fraction of the clones does not appear; measured against another copy, unresolved V genes explain less than half of the discrepancy, and the remainder lacks a known reason. In this sample the table shows fewer than 5,000 clones, under 65% of which occur a single time. The top ten hold less than 30% of the sample. The sample was cells from a culture (not recorded whether cultured in vitro). These receptors all stem from a human donor with melanoma.

The rearrangement uses TRBV19 and TRBJ1-1, with D possibly matching TRBD1 (5 bases). There are 12 residues in the CDR3. Trimming left V 6 bases short and J 4 bases short, with 9 bases between. CDR1 is LNHDA, CDR2 SQIVND, per germline (reference sequence). CDR3 protein: CASSSGVTEAFF. Here the CDR3 DNA reads TGTGCCAGTAGCTCGGGGGTCACTGAAGCTTTCTTT.

V gene TRBV30 combines with J gene TRBJ1-5; 8 bases align to TRBD1. Losses at the gene ends were 2 bases for V and 5 bases for J; bases not matched to a gene: 14. The germline CDR1 and CDR2 sequences are GTSNPN and SVGIG (reference sequence). This CDR3 comprises 17 residues. CDR3 DNA: TGTGCCTGGAGTCCTTCTCCGGACAGGGAGCCCTATCAGCCCCAGCATTTT. This gives the protein CAWSPSPDREPYQPQHF.

This clone is judged medium-sized (0.01 to 0.1%). The chain links TRBV5-4 to TRBJ1-4; 9 bases agree with TRBD1. V shed 4 bases and J 5 bases; nucleotides not matched to a gene: 6. CDR1 SGHNT and CDR2 YYREEE come from the germline V gene (reference sequence). This CDR3 region has 15 residues. Here the CDR3 DNA reads TGTGCCAGCAGCACGAACAGGGGGCTGAATGAAAAACTGTTTTTT. Protein: CASSTNRGLNEKLFF.

This clone has just one count. The CDR3 nucleotides are TGTGCCAGCAGTTGGGGCAGCAATCAGCCCCAGCATTTT. This sequence encodes CASSWGSNQPQHF. The rearrangement joins TRBV6-5 to TRBJ1-5, with D possibly TRBD1 on 5 matching bases. This CDR3 region has 13 residues. Trimming pared 4 bases from V and 1 base from J, leaving 5 bases between. The germline V gene encodes CDR1 MNHEY and CDR2 SVGAGI.

This chain connects TRBV5-1 to TRBJ1-1; tentatively, D is TRBD1 (5 bases). CDR1 is SGHRS and CDR2 is YFSETQ in the germline V gene. CDR3 length: 11 amino acids. Trimming shortened V by 6 bases and J by 3 bases, and 6 bases separated the two germline ends. CDR3 bases: TGCGCCAGCATGACAGACACTGAAGCTTTCTTT. It codes for CASMTDTEAFF.

V is TRBV5-1 and J is TRBJ1-6; a possible D gene is TRBD1 (5 bases). Per the germline V gene, CDR1 is SGHRS and CDR2 is YFSETQ. This CDR3 region has 14 residues. Trimming pared 4 bases from V and 9 bases from J, leaving 14 bases between. CDR3 amino acids: CASSTIPGGSPLHF. DNA for the CDR3: TGCGCCAGCAGCACGATTCCTGGGGGTTCACCCCTCCACTTT.

The chain combines TRBV11-3 with TRBJ2-3; no clear D. The V gene lost 2 bases and the J gene lost 5 bases, with 5 bases spanning the gap. The CDR3 runs to 12 residues. CDR1 and CDR2 from the germline V gene are SGHNT and YENEEA. The CDR3 loop is CASSLHGDTQYF. The CDR3 coding sequence is TGTGCCAGCAGCTTACACGGAGATACGCAGTATTTT.

The V call is TRBV19, the J call TRBJ2-7; no reliable D call. The V gene lost 5 bases and the J gene lost 6 bases, with 11 bases spanning the gap. CDR3 size: 12 residues. Germline lookup yields CDR1 LNHDA and CDR2 SQIVND (reference sequence). The CDR3 loop reads CASSPGPVEQYF. The CDR3 nucleotides read TGTGCCAGTAGTCCCGGGCCCGTCGAGCAGTACTTC.

This chain links TRBV27 with TRBJ1-5, with D hard to call. The CDR3 contains 13 residues. Deletions cut 2 bases from V and 5 bases from J, with 7 bases between. Germline CDR1 MNHEY, CDR2 SMNVEV (reference sequence). CDR3 in amino acids: CASSLTVYQPQHF. As DNA, the CDR3 is TGTGCCAGCAGTTTAACAGTTTATCAGCCCCAGCATTTT.

The CDR3 loop reads CASSIQEGIYGYTF. CDR3 DNA: TGTGCCAGCAGCATCCAGGAGGGAATCTATGGCTACACCTTC. This sequence joins TRBV7-9 and TRBJ1-2; D call uncertain. V was trimmed by 5 bases and J by 4 bases, leaving 14 bases between them. Germline V CDR1 and CDR2: SEHNR, FQNEAQ (reference sequence). This CDR3 has 14 amino acids.

The genes are TRBV9 and TRBJ2-3, with D possibly TRBD2 on 6 matching bases. The germline V gene has CDR1 SGDLS and CDR2 YYNGEE. The V gene lost 3 bases and the J gene lost 1 base, with 15 bases spanning the gap. This CDR3 comprises 16 residues. Here the CDR3 reads CASSADYHPGTDTQYF. CDR3 nucleotide sequence: TGTGCCAGCAGCGCGGACTACCACCCCGGCACAGATACGCAGTATTTT.

The chain employs TRBV7-2 and TRBJ2-7; D perhaps matches TRBD1 (5 bases). The CDR3 consists of 15 residues. Germline CDR1 reads SGHTA; CDR2 reads FQGNSA. Between the trimmed V and J ends, which lost 1 base and 4 bases, there was a span of 14 bases. CDR3 DNA sequence: TGTGCCAGCAGCTTAGGTGGCAGGGAACCTTACGAGCAGTACTTC. Translating it yields CASSLGGREPYEQYF. The full variable domain, completed using reference TRBV7-2 and TRBJ2-7, is GAGVSQSPSNKVTEKGKDVELRCDPISGHTALYWYRQSLGQGLEFLIYFQGNSAPDKSGLPSDRFSAERTGGSVSTLTIQRTQQEDSAVYLCASSLGGREPYEQYFGPGTRLTVT.

By frequency in the sample, this clone is medium-sized (0.01 to 0.1%). J is TRBJ1-1 and V is TRBV7-6; TRBD1 is a possible D gene (6 bases). Trimming stripped 2 bases from V and 1 base from J, with 23 bases between. The length of the CDR3 is 19 residues. CDR1 is SGHVS, CDR2 FNYEAQ, per germline. The CDR3 nucleotides read TGTGCCAGCAGCTTAAGAGATTTCGGATTTGCAGGGGAGAACACTGAAGCTTTCTTT. This gives the protein CASSLRDFGFAGENTEAFF. The full variable domain, with the rest looked up from reference TRBV7-6 and TRBJ1-1, is GAGVSQSPRYKVTKRGQDVALRCDPISGHVSLYWYRQALGQGPEFLTYFNYEAQQDKSGLPNDRFSAERPEGSISTLTIQRTEQRDSAMYRCASSLRDFGFAGENTEAFFGQGTRLTVV.

The chain has TRBV7-3 and TRBJ2-5; TRBD1 is a possible D gene (6 bases). Germline V gene lookup returns CDR1 SGHTA and CDR2 FQGTGA. The CDR3 covers 15 residues. V was cut by 5 bases and J by 10 bases, with 23 bases left in between. The CDR3 loop reads CASSPGQRGPRDQYF. The CDR3 nucleotides are TGTGCCAGCAGCCCCGGACAGAGAGGCCCAAGAGACCAGTACTTC.

The chain links TRBV13 to TRBJ2-2, with D possibly being TRBD1 (6 bases). V was clipped by 5 bases and J by 6 bases, with 19 bases between them. The germline CDR1 and CDR2 sequences are PRHDT and FYEKMQ (reference sequence). CDR3 size: 16 residues. The CDR3 DNA reads TGTGCCAGCAGCCTGGGACACTCCCCGAGGGCCGGGGAGCTGTTTTTT. This sequence encodes CASSLGHSPRAGELFF.

The J gene is TRBJ2-1, the V gene TRBV7-2; 7 positions agree with TRBD2. Trimming removed 6 bases from V and 5 bases from J; junction bases left unmatched: 10. The germline CDR1 and CDR2 sequences are SGHTA and FQGNSA. The CDR3 consists of 15 residues. CDR3 coding DNA: TGTGCCAGCAGAACCCCCGGGACTACCAACAATGAGCAGTTCTTC. It translates to CASRTPGTTNNEQFF.

This sequence joins TRBV30 and TRBJ2-3; TRBD1 matches at 8 bases. The CDR3 has 15 residues. Germline CDR1 reads GTSNPN; CDR2 reads SVGIG (reference sequence). The J segment lost 0 bases and the V segment lost 2 bases, leaving 4 bases of the junction unmatched. The CDR3 region is CAWSRTGISTDTQYF. The CDR3 nucleotides read TGTGCCTGGAGTCGGACAGGGATAAGCACAGATACGCAGTATTTT.

This clone was observed a few times. The sample holds other DNA sequences that translate to the same CDR3. The chain links TRBV27 to TRBJ1-3, with a tentative D call TRBD1 (6 bases). Germline loops: CDR1 MNHEY, CDR2 SMNVEV (reference sequence). This CDR3 has 15 residues. The ends were cut back, 9 bases at V and 0 bases at J, with 15 bases in the middle. The CDR3, as DNA: TGTGCCAGTAGCCCTAACAGGGACTCTGGAAACACCATATATTTT. It encodes CASSPNRDSGNTIYF.

The chain couples TRBV30 to TRBJ2-2; D may be TRBD2 (5 bases). The CDR3 is made up of 12 amino acids. Germline CDR1 reads GTSNPN; CDR2 reads SVGIG (reference sequence). V lost 4 bases to trimming and J lost 4 bases, with 7 bases between them. The CDR3 reads CAWTGLTGELFF. As DNA, the CDR3 is TGTGCCTGGACAGGACTCACCGGGGAGCTGTTTTTT.

The chain combines TRBV5-4 with TRBJ1-6; D perhaps matches TRBD1 (6 bases). Germline V gene data show CDR1 as SGHNT and CDR2 as YYREEE (reference sequence). With 3 bases removed from V and 10 bases from J, the gap between germline ends came to 17 bases. The CDR3 runs 15 residues. CDR3 region: CASSSLRDTTSPLHF. CDR3 DNA: TGTGCCAGCAGCTCACTCCGGGACACCACATCACCCCTCCACTTT.